What follows are 16 T cell receptor beta chains derived from one specimen sequenced in a study of tumor-infiltrating lymphocytes in primary liver carcinoma. Starting material for RNA and DNA co-extraction consisted of about 17-30 mg of unsorted bulk tissue. The researchers produced TCR beta cDNA from approximately 0.45 ug total RNA with a constant-region primer. Three-round nested multiplex PCR performed with slightly modified ARM-PCR produced the TCR beta libraries. Both of the initial two PCR rounds ran for 10 cycles and employed TRBV1-TRBV30 forward primers alongside a C-beta reverse primer. Each CDR3 protein is one row after TCRdb ran MiXCR on the multiplex PCR reads. The repertoire includes more than 95,000 distinct CDR3 sequences, roughly 80% of them detected once, and approximately 21% sits in the top ten. What was sequenced was liver tumor tissue from sampling region 3. The subset denotes: tumor region T3, left-lateral pole. These receptors all come from a man aged 35 to 55 with primary liver carcinoma and hepatitis B virus infection.

This clonotype was seen only once. The junction does not match germline at one end; this may be a read error. CDR3 loop: CANSSGQRPQHF. The CDR3 nucleotides are TGTGCCAACAGCTCGGGACAGAGACCCCAGCATTTT. V is TRBV5-8 and J is TRBJ1-5; TRBD1 matches at 7 bases. The germline CDR1 and CDR2 sequences are SGHTS and YDEGEE. The CDR3 totals 12 residues.

The chain uses TRBV11-2 and TRBJ1-1; the D gene is possibly TRBD1 (5 bases). The CDR3 consists of 14 residues. V lost 6 bases to trimming and J lost 3 bases, with 14 bases between them. Germline lookup yields CDR1 SGHAT and CDR2 FQNNGV. The CDR3 bases are TGTGCCAGCAGTTTCTTGGTGGGGGACACTGAAGCTTTCTTT. This gives the protein CASSFLVGDTEAFF.

Concerning this clonotype: This may be a read error, as it is one base from a much larger clone. The chain employs TRBV5-1 and TRBJ2-3; D gene unclear. This CDR3 is built from 14 residues. V lost 2 bases to trimming and J lost 2 bases, with 9 bases between them. CDR1 is SGHRS and CDR2 is YFSETQ in the germline V gene. The CDR3 DNA is TGCGCCAGCAGCTTCGGATCGGACACAGATACGCAGTATTTT. The encoded protein is CASSFGSDTDTQYF.

Concerning this clonotype: Compared with germline, one end of the junction differs, possibly owing to a read error. The V gene is TRBV6-2 or TRBV6-3, the J gene TRBJ2-3; TRBD2 aligns across 7 bases. Germline CDR1 MNHEY, CDR2 SVGEGT. This CDR3 has 16 residues. The CDR3 DNA follows: TGTGCCAACAGTTACGACAAGGCGGGAGTAGGTGATACGCAGTATTTT. This codes for CANSYDKAGVGDTQYF.

To note about this clonotype: Without the conserved terminal phenylalanine or tryptophan, this CDR3 likely stems from a read error. The chain carries TRBV6-6 and TRBJ1-1; TRBD1 is a possible D gene (6 bases). Germline V gene lookup returns CDR1 MNHNY and CDR2 SVGAGI (reference sequence). The CDR3 has 13 amino acids. This CDR3 reads CSSSTRGTTEAFL. The CDR3 DNA follows: TGTTCCAGCAGCACAAGGGGGACTACTGAAGCTTTCTTA.

On this clonotype itself: At one of its ends the junction is not consistent with the germline gene, which may arise from a read error. The chain couples TRBV11-2 to TRBJ2-3, with 7 bases identical to TRBD2. The germline V gene has CDR1 SGHAT and CDR2 FQNNGV. The CDR3 spans 17 residues. The CDR3 loop is CASSLDLGETSIDTQYF. DNA of the CDR3: TGTGCCAGCAGTTTAGATCTGGGGGAGACTAGCATAGATACGCAGTATTTT.

This clonotype was seen repeatedly, ten times or more. V usage is TRBV28 and J usage is TRBJ2-1, with TRBD1 identical over 11 bases. V gave up 6 bases and J gave up 7 bases; unmatched junction bases: 11. The CDR3 contains 16 residues. Germline CDR1 reads MDHEN; CDR2 reads SYDVKM. The CDR3 sequence: CASSPTGQGGSNEQFF. CDR3 bases: TGTGCCAGCAGCCCTACGGGACAGGGGGGCTCGAATGAGCAGTTCTTC.

In this sample, this clonotype turned up once. The junction shows a germline mismatch at one end, possibly a read error. V and J are TRBV6-6 and TRBJ2-7, with D possibly being TRBD2 (5 bases). Germline lookup yields CDR1 MNHNY and CDR2 SVGAGI (reference sequence). The CDR3 has 16 amino acids. In DNA form, the CDR3 reads TGTGCCAGCACCCCACTCTTAGCGCGAGGGAGAAACGAGCAGTGCTTC. It codes for CASTPLLARGRNEQCF.

Concerning this clonotype: The junction differs from germline at one of its ends, possibly a read error. The CDR3 reads CSVPTGSNEQLF. CDR3 sequence (DNA): TGCAGCGTACCGACAGGCTCCAATGAGCAGTTATTC. The chain has TRBV29-1 and TRBJ2-1; D might be TRBD1 (6 bases). Germline V gene sequence: CDR1 SQVTM, CDR2 ANQGSEA. This CDR3 has 12 residues.

On this clonotype itself: An end of the junction differs from the germline gene, which may be a read error. The chain couples TRBV29-1 to TRBJ2-1; 7 nucleotides match TRBD2. This CDR3 comprises 14 residues. In germline, CDR1 is SQVTM, CDR2 ANQGSEA. For the CDR3, the DNA is TGCAGCGTGGGGGGGAGCGGCTCCTACAATGGGCAGTTCTTC. Translated, it gives CSVGGSGSYNGQFF.

Ten or more counts support this clonotype. This chain's CDR3 is CASSLIKTNSPLHF. The CDR3 DNA follows: TGTGCCAGCAGCCTAATAAAGACGAATTCACCCCTCCACTTT. The gene calls are TRBV7-9 and TRBJ1-6; unclear D gene. The CDR3 is 14 amino acids. Trimming left V 5 bases short and J 7 bases short, with 12 bases between. Germline V CDR1 and CDR2: SEHNR, FQNEAQ (reference sequence).

For this clonotype: This CDR3 is missing its conserved last phenylalanine or tryptophan, likely due to a read error. No DNA is shown, since the ends of the CDR3 on it are uncertain; the CDR3 is the one TCRdb lists. V is TRBV11-3 and J is TRBJ2-1. The V gene's germline CDR1 is SGHNT and CDR2 YENEEA. The CDR3 numbers 14 amino acids, ends counted. CDR3 region: CVSSLDVSNNEQFS.

Concerning this clonotype: One junction end disagrees with the germline gene, perhaps due to a read error. This chain connects TRBV6-6 to TRBJ2-2; perhaps TRBD2 as D (6 bases). This CDR3 is built from 14 residues. Germline-derived CDR1 and CDR2 are MNHNY and SVGAGI (reference sequence). As DNA, the CDR3 is TGTGTCATCTCCGTGGCCCGAGGGACCGGGGGGCTGTTTTTT. It specifies CVISVARGTGGLFF.

This clonotype occurred a few times. A much larger clone lies a single base off, so this may be a read error. The chain carries TRBV5-1 and TRBJ2-7; D is unclear. This CDR3 spans 15 amino acids. Germline loops: CDR1 SGHRS, CDR2 YFSETQ. Trimming removed 3 bases at V and 0 bases at J, with 13 bases between. The CDR3 protein is CASSSVGAASYEQYF. DNA of the CDR3: TGCGCCAGCAGCTCGGTCGGCGCAGCCTCCTACGAGCAGTACTTC.

This clonotype has only a few counts. A much larger clone differs by one base, so this may be a read error. This chain connects TRBV5-1 to TRBJ2-3, with 8 bases identical to TRBD2. Germline V CDR1 and CDR2: SGHRS, YFSETQ. This CDR3 comprises 17 residues. V trimming: 4 bases; J trimming: 2 bases; junction bases outside the gene matches: 12. CDR3 residues: CASSPEPGLVDTDTQYF. CDR3 nucleotide sequence: TGCGCCAGCAGCCCCGAGCCGGGACTAGTGGACACAGATACGCAGTATTTT.

Comments on this clonotype: The final CDR3 position lacks the conserved phenylalanine or tryptophan, pointing to a likely read error. V usage is TRBV11-2 and J usage is TRBJ2-3; D is perhaps TRBD2 (6 bases). CDR3 length: 14 residues. Per germline, CDR1 SGHAT and CDR2 FQNNGV. The CDR3 here is CASSFDGGTDTQYS. DNA of the CDR3: TGTGCCAGCAGCTTTGACGGGGGTACAGATACACAGTATTCT.